This T cell receptor (beta chain) derives from a study of T-cell reconstitution after alpha-beta-depleted transplantation in children. CDR1 SQVTM and CDR2 ANQGSEA come from the germline V gene. Trimming stripped 6 bases from V and 3 bases from J, with 10 bases between. The CDR3 is made up of 12 amino acids. The TCRbeta library incorporated unique molecular identifiers. MiXCR, applied by TCRdb to the PCR reads, yields one record per CDR3 protein. This table has around 240,000 distinct CDR3 sequences, over 9.5% appearing once. Sequences were derived from PBMCs from the stem cell graft donor, sampled from the stem cell graft. The V and J genes are TRBV29-1 and TRBJ2-3; no clear D gene. This receptor was identified in a human donor who donated a stem cell graft to a child with SCID. The CDR3 loop reads CSVLRGTDTQYF. The CDR3 nucleotides read TGCAGCGTGTTGAGAGGAACAGATACGCAGTATTTT.